The 30 T cell receptor beta chains listed next were all sequenced from one sample in a study of identical twins. TCRdb reanalysed the 5' RACE reads using MiXCR and keeps one entry per CDR3 protein. Of some 260,000 distinct CDR3 sequences listed, roughly an eighth are singletons. The sequencing input was memory (CD45RO+) T cells sorted from blood. These receptors were collected from a woman aged 18 to 35 in good health.

The J gene is TRBJ2-7, the V gene TRBV20-1, with TRBD1 as a possible D gene (5 bases). This CDR3 region has 11 residues. CDR1 DFQATT and CDR2 SNEGSKA come from the germline V gene (reference sequence). The V end lost 5 bases, the J end lost 6 bases, and 11 bases lay between the germline ends. The CDR3 reads CSAGERGEQYF. As DNA, the CDR3 is TGCAGTGCTGGGGAAAGGGGCGAGCAGTACTTC.

The chain has TRBV5-1 and TRBJ2-3; D not certain. The CDR3 is made up of 14 amino acids. In germline, CDR1 is SGHRS, CDR2 YFSETQ. Trimming pared 4 bases from V and 1 base from J, leaving 10 bases between. CDR3 residues: CASSKGAGTDTQYF. DNA of the CDR3: TGCGCCAGCAGCAAAGGAGCCGGCACAGATACGCAGTATTTT.

The chain carries TRBV7-2 and TRBJ2-5; D may be TRBD1 (6 bases). In germline, CDR1 is SGHTA, CDR2 FQGNSA. The CDR3 length is 15 residues. Trimming removed 1 base from V and 5 bases from J, with 14 bases in between. The CDR3 protein is CASSLDDRRWETQYF. CDR3 nucleotide sequence: TGTGCCAGCAGCTTAGATGACAGGCGGTGGGAGACCCAGTACTTC.

This clonotype turned up a few times. The chain has TRBV12-3 or TRBV12-4 and TRBJ1-2, with D perhaps matching TRBD1 (6 bases). There are 15 residues in the CDR3. The ends were cut back, 0 bases at V and 5 bases at J, with 13 bases in the middle. This CDR3 is CASSLAPGARYGYTF. CDR3 in DNA: TGTGCCAGCAGTTTAGCCCCGGGGGCGAGATATGGCTACACCTTC.

This clonotype was recorded a few times. The J gene is TRBJ2-5, the V gene TRBV20-1; D is possibly TRBD1 (6 bases). The V end was cut by 5 bases, the J end by 4 bases, with 11 bases between. CDR3 length: 12 amino acids. Per the germline V gene, CDR1 is DFQATT and CDR2 is SNEGSKA (reference sequence). CDR3 loop: CSASTGGETQYF. The CDR3 DNA follows: TGCAGTGCTTCGACAGGTGGAGAGACCCAGTACTTC.

The chain combines TRBV14 with TRBJ2-1; TRBD2 matches 16 bases. V lost 4 bases to trimming and J lost 4 bases; unmatched junction nucleotides: 10. Germline CDR1 and CDR2: SGHDN and FVKESK. The CDR3 is 19 amino acids. The CDR3 DNA reads TGTGCCAGCAGCCTTCCGGGACTAGCGGGAGGGACGAGGTACAATGAGCAGTTCTTC. It encodes CASSLPGLAGGTRYNEQFF.

In its sample, this clonotype was seen a few times. The CDR3 protein is CASSFKTSGNNEQFF. CDR3 in DNA: TGTGCCAGCAGCTTTAAGACTAGCGGGAACAATGAGCAGTTCTTC. The chain couples TRBV7-2 to TRBJ2-1; 11 bases match TRBD2. Germline V CDR1 and CDR2: SGHTA, FQGNSA. V was pared by 3 bases and J by 5 bases, with 3 bases of the junction left unmatched. This CDR3 has 15 amino acids.

The chain links TRBV3-1 to TRBJ2-5; weak D call: TRBD2 (5 bases). The CDR3 is 12 residues long. Deletions cut 4 bases from V and 7 bases from J, with 10 bases between. Germline CDR1 LGHDT, CDR2 YNNKEL (reference sequence). CDR3 region: CASSLSSGTQYF. In nucleotides, the CDR3 is TGTGCCAGCAGCCTCTCCAGCGGGACCCAGTACTTC.

J is TRBJ1-5 and V is TRBV7-2, with D perhaps matching TRBD1 (5 bases). V was trimmed by 5 bases and J by 2 bases, leaving 16 bases between them. The CDR3 is 16 residues long. The germline gives CDR1 SGHTA, CDR2 FQGNSA. The CDR3 sequence: CASSPASGIGNQPQHF. The CDR3 bases are TGTGCCAGCAGCCCAGCGTCAGGGATCGGCAATCAGCCCCAGCATTTT.

This clonotype has only a few counts. CDR3 nucleotide sequence: TGTGCCAGCAGTGCCTCCGGGACAGGGACTCGCTACACCTTC. It encodes CASSASGTGTRYTF. The chain links TRBV2 to TRBJ1-2; TRBD1 aligns across 9 bases. J lost 9 bases, V lost 4 bases, and 9 bases had no gene match. The CDR3 consists of 14 residues. Germline CDR1 is SNHLY and CDR2 is FYNNEI.

CDR3 nucleotide sequence: TGTGCCAGCAGTACCAACTCTGGAAACACCATATATTTT. It is translated as CASSTNSGNTIYF. This rearrangement joins TRBV6-6 to TRBJ1-3, with no clear D. The CDR3 covers 13 residues. In germline, CDR1 is MNHNY, CDR2 SVGAGI (reference sequence). The V and J ends lost 5 bases and 0 bases respectively, with 5 bases between them.

The V call is TRBV7-8, the J call TRBJ2-5; the D gene is possibly TRBD2 (6 bases). CDR1 and CDR2 (germline): SGHVS, FQNEAQ. V dropped 4 bases and J dropped 5 bases, with 17 bases sitting between them. The CDR3 is made up of 15 amino acids. Here the CDR3 reads CASSSDAGRGETQYF. For the CDR3, the DNA is TGTGCCAGCAGCTCCGACGCCGGGAGAGGGGAGACCCAGTACTTC.

This clonotype was observed a handful of times. In DNA form, the CDR3 reads TGTGCCAGCAGTCCGCAGACTAGGAGTCTGTTCTTC. Its translation: CASSPQTRSLFF. The chain couples TRBV12-3 or TRBV12-4 to TRBJ2-1, with D maybe TRBD2 (6 bases). The CDR3 is made up of 12 amino acids. Trimming cost V 5 bases and J 15 bases, with 17 bases left between them.

This chain connects TRBV5-6 to TRBJ1-6, with D hard to call. Trimming cost V 0 bases and J 8 bases, with 9 bases left between them. Germline CDR1 and CDR2: SGHDT and YYEEEE. The CDR3 covers 14 residues. The CDR3 bases are TGTGCCAGCAGCTTGGTGGGTTTCGATTCACCCCTCCACTTT. The encoded protein is CASSLVGFDSPLHF.

This clonotype was counted only a few times. This chain joins TRBV7-8 and TRBJ2-7, with TRBD2 matching over 12 bases. Trimming at V came to 4 bases and at J to 7 bases, leaving 5 bases not matched to a gene. Germline lookup yields CDR1 SGHVS and CDR2 FQNEAQ. The CDR3 is made up of 14 amino acids. The DNA of the CDR3 is TGTGCCAGCAGCTCGACTAGCGGGAGTAATGAGCAGTACTTC. Amino acid sequence: CASSSTSGSNEQYF. Drawing the rest from reference TRBV7-8 and TRBJ2-7, the complete variable domain is GAGVSQSPRYKVAKRGQDVALRCDPISGHVSLFWYQQALGQGPEFLTYFQNEAQLDKSGLPSDRFFAERPEGSVSTLKIQRTQQEDSAVYLCASSSTSGSNEQYFGPGTRLTVT.

V is TRBV9 and J is TRBJ2-1; D is undetermined. V was shortened by 0 bases and J by 8 bases, with 3 bases between the two germline ends. This CDR3 has 11 residues. Per the germline V gene, CDR1 is SGDLS and CDR2 is YYNGEE. CDR3 sequence reads: CASSVAHEQFF. CDR3 DNA sequence: TGTGCCAGCAGCGTAGCTCATGAGCAGTTCTTC.

In nucleotides, the CDR3 is TGTGCCAGCAGGTTAACAGGGTTTGGGGATCAGCCCCAGCATTTT. Its translation is CASRLTGFGDQPQHF. This chain joins TRBV6-5 and TRBJ1-5; D might be TRBD1 (6 bases). The CDR3 is 15 residues long. Germline V gene lookup returns CDR1 MNHEY and CDR2 SVGAGI. Trimming removed 6 bases at V and 5 bases at J, with 17 bases between.

This clonotype was seen just once. The rearrangement uses TRBV20-1 and TRBJ2-7, with TRBD2 matching 10 bases. The CDR3 covers 15 residues. CDR1 is DFQATT and CDR2 is SNEGSKA in the germline V gene (reference sequence). With 5 bases clipped from V and 3 bases from J, the junction kept 10 bases outside the gene matches. The CDR3 is CSAQDLAGGFYEQYF. CDR3 sequence (DNA): TGCAGTGCTCAAGACTTAGCGGGAGGATTCTACGAGCAGTACTTC.

The chain is built from TRBV20-1 and TRBJ1-1; 8 bases align to TRBD1. The ends lost 2 bases at V and 0 bases at J; junction bases unmatched: 5. The CDR3 is 15 amino acids. Germline loops: CDR1 DFQATT, CDR2 SNEGSKA (reference sequence). CDR3 protein: CSARPPDRVNTEAFF. The CDR3 bases are TGCAGTGCTAGACCCCCGGACAGGGTGAACACTGAAGCTTTCTTT.

CDR3 DNA: TGTGCCAGCAGCTTAGCTGGGTTCTCGAACACTGAAGCTTTCTTT. It codes for CASSLAGFSNTEAFF. V and J are TRBV7-2 and TRBJ1-1; D remains ambiguous. CDR3 length: 15 residues. V lost 0 bases and J 1 base, leaving 9 bases between the germline ends. Germline V lookup: CDR1 SGHTA, CDR2 FQGNSA.

This clonotype has a count of ten or more. The J gene is TRBJ1-1, the V gene TRBV9; D not resolved. Looked up from germline, CDR1 is SGDLS and CDR2 is YYNGEE. This CDR3 is built from 14 residues. With 3 bases removed from V and 6 bases from J, the gap between germline ends came to 15 bases. CDR3 coding DNA: TGTGCCAGCAGCGCTCGCTACGGAAACTCTGAAGCTTTCTTT. Protein sequence: CASSARYGNSEAFF.

This clonotype was recorded a few times. The chain combines TRBV5-1 with TRBJ2-2, with unresolved D. This CDR3 contains 14 residues. The germline gives CDR1 SGHRS, CDR2 YFSETQ. V was clipped by 3 bases and J by 4 bases, with 10 bases between them. The CDR3 spells CASSSEPSTGELFF. The CDR3 DNA reads as TGCGCCAGCAGCTCCGAGCCTAGCACCGGGGAGCTGTTTTTT.

This clonotype has just a few counts. The chain combines TRBV7-2 with TRBJ1-6; the match to TRBD1 covers 8 bases. The CDR3 sequence is 15 residues long. V shed 5 bases, J shed 9 bases, and the junction held 9 bases outside the gene matches. Per germline, CDR1 SGHTA and CDR2 FQGNSA. CDR3 in amino acids: CASSPNAGGSSPLHF. The CDR3 DNA follows: TGTGCCAGCAGCCCAAACGCAGGGGGCAGTTCACCCCTCCACTTT.

This clonotype was detected ten times or more. The chain links TRBV7-9 to TRBJ1-5; D ambiguous. V lost 1 base, J lost 6 bases, and 4 bases lay in between. The CDR3 runs to 12 residues. Germline V CDR1 and CDR2: SEHNR, FQNEAQ (reference sequence). The CDR3 reads CASSLDIQPQHF. The DNA for the CDR3 is TGTGCCAGCAGCTTAGATATTCAGCCCCAGCATTTT.

This clonotype has more than one count but fewer than ten. DNA of the CDR3: TGCAGCGTTGGAGAGATGGCAGGGACCCAGTACTTC. Residues: CSVGEMAGTQYF. The chain couples TRBV29-1 to TRBJ2-5; D is ambiguous. CDR1 and CDR2 from the germline V gene are SQVTM and ANQGSEA. The CDR3 runs 12 residues. The germline V and J ends were trimmed by 4 bases and 7 bases, with 13 bases remaining between them. Together with reference TRBV29-1 and TRBJ2-5, the CDR3 gives the full variable domain: SAVISQKPSRDICQRGTSLTIQCQVDSQVTMMFWYRQQPGQSLTLIATANQGSEATYESGFVIDKFPISRPNLTFSTLTVSNMSPEDSSIYLCSVGEMAGTQYFGPGTRLLVL.

This clonotype was seen more than once but under ten times. V gene TRBV18 combines with J gene TRBJ2-7; possibly TRBD2 for D (5 bases). Germline CDR1 reads KGHSH; CDR2 reads LQKENI. V dropped 2 bases and J dropped 10 bases, with 12 bases sitting between them. The CDR3 spans 12 residues. DNA for the CDR3: TGTGCCAGCTCACCAAGGAAAGCGGCCCAGTACTTC. Translated, it gives CASSPRKAAQYF.

This clonotype has only a few counts. The V and J genes are TRBV7-6 and TRBJ2-5, with 8 bases that match TRBD1. V was pared by 5 bases and J by 3 bases, with 2 bases of the junction left unmatched. The CDR3 consists of 13 residues. Germline V lookup: CDR1 SGHVS, CDR2 FNYEAQ. CDR3 loop: CASSRDRKETQYF. Written as DNA, the CDR3 is TGTGCCAGCAGCCGGGACAGGAAAGAGACCCAGTACTTC.

This clonotype appeared many times. The rearrangement links TRBV7-9 to TRBJ1-1; D call uncertain. The germline gives CDR1 SEHNR, CDR2 FQNEAQ (reference sequence). The CDR3 totals 12 residues. Trimming took 5 bases from V and 6 from J, leaving 10 bases between them. The CDR3 loop reads CASSVMGSEAFF. CDR3 nucleotide sequence: TGTGCCAGCAGCGTTATGGGTTCTGAAGCTTTCTTT.

This clonotype was found a few times. The gene calls are TRBV12-3 or TRBV12-4 and TRBJ2-3; no clear D. Trimming removed 3 bases from V and 0 bases from J, with 7 bases in between. CDR3 length equals 14 residues. The CDR3 sequence is CASSFRGSTDTQYF. CDR3 bases: TGTGCCAGCAGTTTTCGTGGGAGCACAGATACGCAGTATTTT.

This clonotype was detected many times. V is TRBV13 and J is TRBJ1-1, with unresolved D. From germline, CDR1 is PRHDT and CDR2 FYEKMQ (reference sequence). V lost 5 bases and J lost 1, with 14 bases in between. The CDR3 covers 15 residues. The CDR3, as DNA: TGTGCCAGCAGCACCCACCTCCGGGCGAACACTGAAGCTTTCTTT. Translating it yields CASSTHLRANTEAFF.